The entry that follows covers one TCR beta chain sequence. Its target antigen remains unknown. From each donor, an approximately 2.5 ml peripheral blood sample was drawn into PAXgene tubes and stored at -80 degrees C. Without any T cell sorting, total RNA was extracted from whole blood using the PAXgene blood miRNA kit on an automated QIAcube. Peripheral blood from monozygotic twin pairs concordant or discordant for inflammatory bowel disease was subjected to deep TCRalpha and TCRbeta repertoire profiling with unique molecular barcoding. Smoking habits were recorded for all twin pairs, with individuals classified as current, former or never smokers. This sample is drawn from a study of monozygotic twins with inflammatory bowel disease (dated by TCRdb to about 2019). Study-level background: In total, approximately 28 monozygotic twin pairs made up the full study: 19 Danish pairs, all IBD-discordant, plus nine German pairs, of which four were IBD-concordant and five were IBD-discordant. The search for disease-associated traits relied mainly on comparing IBD patients with their genetically identical healthy co-twins within discordant pairs. Each individual had, on average, about 151 000 unique TCRalpha sequences and 181 000 unique TCRbeta sequences available for analysis. The research as a whole found: Concordant and discordant twins showed no difference in repertoire similarity, possibly because of limited statistical power. Fewer clonotypes were shared with other individuals by IBD patients than by healthy twins, most markedly in patients showing signs of disease activity. The results gave no support for a single strong signal or clonotype linked to IBD. Different T cell subtypes could not be distinguished in the analysis. Measured by the inverse Simpson index, TCRbeta repertoire diversity was lower in IBD patients than in their healthy co-twins. Because patients received different immunosuppressive treatments, the repertoires may have picked up extra background noise and variability between individuals.

Library preparation was by 5' RACE. The input for every TCR library was 3,500 to 4,000 ng of total RNA. cDNA was synthesized with SMARTScribe reverse transcriptase in eight separate reactions per sample. During cDNA synthesis, template switching was used to introduce unique molecular identifiers that contained a 6-nucleotide sample barcode. Amplification of TCRalpha and TCRbeta cDNA involved two nested PCRs of around 15 and 9 cycles, and each PCR was followed by bead purification. Before amplification, the cDNA was treated with uracil DNA-glycosylase and purified using the QIAquick PCR purification kit. The second PCR added Illumina TruSeq-compatible adapters along with sample-specific barcodes. Library quality and concentration were assessed using TapeStation and Qubit, and approximately 5 ng of each library was pooled. The pooled libraries were sequenced with 2 x 100 bp reads and custom sequencing primers on an Illumina HiSeq2500 single-index Rapid Run. Per the source publication's procedure: UMI-based consensus assembly with MiGEC version 1.2.6 was used to correct PCR and sequencing errors. MiXCR version 2.1.1 handled V(D)J alignment, clonotype assembly and CDR3 extraction. To normalise gene usage, clonotype sharing and MAIT/NKT TCR abundance, the top 1000, 10 000 and 20 000 clonotypes in each sample were analysed. Diversity was computed as the inverse Simpson index with the vegan R package after downsampling to 27 000 UMIs. Paired Mann-Whitney U tests were applied to discordant twin pairs, with Benjamini-Hochberg correction for multiple testing. TCRdb reprocessed the reads, and each CDR3 protein sequence is entered once, without DNA. The V and J calls here are based on TCRdb, not the publication. The data table for this sample lists approximately 400,000 distinct CDR3 sequences. The ten largest clones capture just over 2.5% of the sample.

Measured from the cysteine to the phenylalanine, the CDR3 is 17 residues long. The protein alone is recorded here. In the germline V gene, CDR1 corresponds to KGHSH and CDR2 to LQKENI. The chain couples TRBV18 to TRBJ2-7; TCRdb's D gene call, TRBD2, goes unchecked for lack of DNA. Sequenced sample: blood. The origin of this receptor is a human donor with ulcerative colitis or Crohn's disease, or a healthy co-twin of an affected twin (not recorded which). The encoded CDR3 is CASSPPRGLAGGYEQYF.